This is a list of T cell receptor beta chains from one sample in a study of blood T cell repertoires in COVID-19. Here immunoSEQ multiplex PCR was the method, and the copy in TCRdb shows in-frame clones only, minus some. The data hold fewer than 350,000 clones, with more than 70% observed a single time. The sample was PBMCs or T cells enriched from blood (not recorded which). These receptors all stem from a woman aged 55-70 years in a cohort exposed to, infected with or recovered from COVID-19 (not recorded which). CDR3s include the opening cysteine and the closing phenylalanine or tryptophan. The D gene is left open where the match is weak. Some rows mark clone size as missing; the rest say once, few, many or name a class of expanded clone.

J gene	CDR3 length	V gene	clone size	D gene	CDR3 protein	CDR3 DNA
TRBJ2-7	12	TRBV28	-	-	CASSDLIAEQYF	TGTGCCAGCAGCGACTTGATCGCCGAGCAGTACTTC
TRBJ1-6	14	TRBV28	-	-	CATRVPYGNSPLHF	TGTGCCACCAGGGTCCCGTATGGCAATTCACCCCTCCACTTT
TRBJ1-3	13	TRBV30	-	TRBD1	CAWSVRQGNTIYF	TGTGCCTGGAGTGTACGACAGGGTAACACCATATATTTT
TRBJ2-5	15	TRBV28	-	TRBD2	CASRRGLAGGETQYF	TGTGCCAGCAGACGAGGTCTAGCGGGAGGAGAGACCCAGTACTTC
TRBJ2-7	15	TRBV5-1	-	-	CASSLESRGRGEQYF	TGCGCCAGCAGCTTGGAATCCAGGGGCCGAGGGGAGCAGTACTTC
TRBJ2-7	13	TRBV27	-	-	CASSSGSFYEQYF	TGTGCCAGCAGTTCCGGGAGTTTCTACGAGCAGTACTTC
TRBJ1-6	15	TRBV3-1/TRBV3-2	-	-	CASSQGWQGISPLHF	TGTGCCAGCAGCCAAGGCTGGCAGGGAATTTCACCCCTCCACTTT
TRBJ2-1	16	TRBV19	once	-	CASSTEARTDYNEQFF	TGTGCCAGTAGTACGGAAGCCAGGACAGACTACAATGAGCAGTTCTTC
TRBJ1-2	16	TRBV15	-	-	CATSREVDSLNYGYTF	TGTGCCACCAGCAGAGAGGTGGACAGTCTTAACTATGGCTACACCTTC
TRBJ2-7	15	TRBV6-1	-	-	CASSEDPGEIYEQYF	TGTGCCAGCAGTGAAGATCCAGGCGAAATCTACGAGCAGTACTTC
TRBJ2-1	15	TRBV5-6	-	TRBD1	CASSPGQASYNEQFF	TGTGCCAGCAGTCCGGGACAGGCCTCCTACAATGAGCAGTTCTTC
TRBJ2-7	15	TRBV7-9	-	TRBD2	CASTPRSGRSYEQYF	TGTGCCAGCACCCCCAGAAGCGGGAGATCCTACGAGCAGTACTTC
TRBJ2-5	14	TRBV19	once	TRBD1	CASSPGQAEETQYF	TGTGCCAGTAGTCCGGGACAGGCAGAAGAGACCCAGTACTTC
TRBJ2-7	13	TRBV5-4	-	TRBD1	CASHRGQYGEQYF	TGTGCCAGCCACAGGGGGCAATATGGCGAGCAGTACTTC
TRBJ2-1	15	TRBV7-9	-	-	CASSLAGGSGNEQFF	TGTGCCAGCAGCTTAGCGGGAGGCTCGGGCAATGAGCAGTTCTTC
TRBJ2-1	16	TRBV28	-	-	CASSGADTVGYNEQFF	TGTGCCAGCAGTGGGGCGGACACTGTCGGGTACAATGAGCAGTTCTTC
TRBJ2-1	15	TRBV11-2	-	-	CASSLDGATLNEQFF	TGTGCCAGCAGCTTAGATGGGGCGACTCTCAATGAGCAGTTCTTC
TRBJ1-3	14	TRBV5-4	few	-	CASRPSYSGNTIYF	TGTGCCAGCAGGCCCTCCTACTCTGGAAACACCATATATTTT
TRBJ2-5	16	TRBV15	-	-	CATSRDPGPGGETQYF	TGTGCCACCAGCAGAGATCCGGGCCCCGGGGGAGAGACCCAGTACTTC
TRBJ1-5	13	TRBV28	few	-	CASSRGGNQPQHF	TGTGCCAGCAGCCGGGGTGGCAATCAGCCCCAGCATTTT
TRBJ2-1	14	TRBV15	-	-	CATSSPDLELGQFF	TGTGCCACCAGCAGTCCCGACCTAGAGCTGGGGCAGTTCTTC
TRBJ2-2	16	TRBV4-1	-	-	CASSQDRSPSAGELFF	TGCGCCAGCAGCCAAGATCGGTCGCCGTCTGCCGGGGAGCTGTTTTTT